This T cell receptor beta chain stems from a study of cytomegalovirus exposure and HLA in healthy donors (dated by TCRdb to about 2017). Turning to the overall study: According to an earlier analysis of a few hundred of the donors, 150 million to 200 million T cells yielded some 110 million unique TCR beta sequences and more than 250 Gb of sequence data. An early release covering approximately 600 HLA-typed donors comprised 250 to 350 gigabases of sequencing data and 65 million to 100 million unique TCR sequences. Of the 300 to 500 genotyped donors, 81% were placed in the genetic ancestry cluster associated with self-reported Caucasian donors. The study aimed to test whether cataloging public T cell receptors could reveal signatures of past pathogen exposure. Using immunosequencing, the study profiled T cell repertoires from approximately 700 subjects and related those repertoires to cytomegalovirus serostatus. In addition to the first cohort of hundreds of subjects, a separate validation cohort of approximately 130 different subjects was used. High-throughput TCR immunosequencing, statistical association of individual TCRs with disease status, and machine learning were combined to predict cytomegalovirus infection status. A later analysis re-analyzed previously published TCR beta repertoires from 650 to 800 donors and added high-resolution HLA genotyping to study TCR occurrence patterns. Rather than using new phenotypic data, the later analysis identified candidate immune exposures from TCR beta sequences and from how often those sequences occurred across donors. In an earlier analysis of 500 to 650 of the donors, high-throughput TCR beta sequencing was used to judge whether each TCR beta V gene segment behaved as functional or pseudogenic. Alongside the repertoire data, information on donor age, sex, ethnicity and CMV serostatus was compiled. A later genetic analysis used genome-wide SNP genotypes for 398 of the 666 donors, treating that subset as a discovery cohort. Every discovery cohort repertoire had been produced on one sequencing platform. Class I and class II HLA loci were covered by the typing at four-digit resolution. Typing coverage varied by locus: roughly 629-640 donors for A, B, C, DRB1 and DQB1; about 520 for DQA1; 606 for DPA1; around 450 for DPB1. Several DR-DQ haplotypes were handled as single units for association and clustering, since linkage in the cohort was strong. Among almost 400 genotyped donors of the cohort, an average of roughly 240,000 unique TCR beta nucleotide sequences were sequenced per donor, roughly 20% of them non-productive. Paper-wide results and their limitations: In a later genetic analysis, fewer N-insertions in productive TCRs were reported among donors in an Asian-associated ancestry cluster than the 666-donor mean. When HLA alleles, especially DR and DQ, strongly co-occurred, attributing TCR associations to individual alleles was difficult. Immune exposure information for the cohort was limited to CMV serostatus. Because counts were too low, some 16 rarely observed V segments, including chromosome 9 orphons, were excluded from the earlier analysis of 587 of the donors. In both the original and validation cohorts, the classifier was reported to diagnose cytomegalovirus status with high specificity and sensitivity. Most CMV-associated TCR beta chains appeared to be HLA-restricted in a later analysis, and the HLA associations seemed to be driven largely by CMV exposure. A cluster of highly shared sequence variants was judged likely to be a technical artifact of the sequencing pipeline. Sequencing depth was assumed to be roughly uniform across donors in the presence/absence analyses, though that assumption may not hold. While some public TCRs were present in many individuals, most TCR sequences turned up only very rarely across donors. V-gene and J-gene trimming of TCR beta chains was associated with a missense DCLRE1C variant in a later genetic analysis, and the association was replicated in an independent cohort. Broadly in line with IMGT annotations, most TCR beta V segments showed up in productive rearrangements about 87% or about 30% of the time in an earlier analysis of several hundred of the donors. A few of the identified cytomegalovirus-associated TCR beta chains were confirmed in vitro to be specific for cytomegalovirus antigens. It was suggested by the authors that the approach could potentially be generalized to other disease states and immunological phenotypes. A later analysis reported that several top co-occurrence clusters appeared linked to parvovirus B19, influenza, CMV and Epstein-Barr virus. Because HLA typing was unavailable for some donors at each locus, only the typed subset was used in association tests. A later analysis found that TCR association rates varied across HLA loci, with DRB1 alleles showing the most associated TCRs and HLA-C alleles the fewest. In this cohort, only TCR beta chains were sequenced, and detectable features were limited by the absence of alpha or paired-chain data. A further reported finding was that TCR beta sequences accurately predicted the HLA-A and HLA-B alleles for most subjects in the first cohort. In a later analysis, around 15,000 TCR beta sequences were associated with specific HLA alleles at a false discovery rate of 0.05. Because the 87-base-pair reads could not distinguish some IMGT-functional V segments, including TRBV6-2 and TRBV6-3, those segments were excluded. In the study, around 160 TCR beta chains were listed as associated with cytomegalovirus. A later analysis found that HLA-associated TCR beta chains were more clonally expanded and had lower generation probabilities than equally common non-associated chains. Linkage disequilibrium might explain the correlated functional status among segregating V segments, but an unknown experimental factor could not be excluded.

V is cut by 5 bases and J by 0 bases, and the space between the germline ends is 11 bases. Its CDR3 holds 14 amino acids, cysteine through phenylalanine. The entry retains the CDR3 DNA only, 42 bases that are in frame from base 1. The germline V gene specifies SGHRS as CDR1 and YFSETQ as CDR2. Libraries were constructed by the immunoSEQ multiplex PCR assay. For the multiplex PCR, a mixture combining 60 forward primers for TCR Vbeta segments and 13 reverse primers for TCR Jbeta segments was used. Amplification of the CDR3 region of rearranged TCR beta genes was performed with a multiplex PCR assay on genomic DNA. The amplified TCR beta libraries were sequenced on the Illumina HiSeq System as 87-base-pair reads. In the original analysis: A later analysis tallied 75 million to 95 million unique TCR beta chains across the 666 repertoires, and approximately 11 million of those chains were shared by two or more donors. A nearest-neighbor algorithm error-corrected the raw reads and collapsed the reads into unique sequences, merging closely related sequences to remove PCR and sequencing errors. CDR3 sequences were aligned to IMGT reference sequences to assign V, D and J gene segments. For a sequence to be retained, a match of at least six nucleotides to both a V gene segment and a J gene segment was required. A rearrangement counted as productive if the CDR3 had no stop codons and remained in frame with V and J, and every other rearrangement counted as non-productive. CDR3 was defined according to IMGT convention as the region running from the second conserved V-encoded cysteine to the conserved J-encoded phenylalanine. In an earlier analysis of around 570 of the donors, sequences lacking an unambiguous match to a single V gene segment were excluded. An earlier analysis of some 500 of the donors classified V segments as functional when productive rearrangements were above 56.7% and as segregating when the standard deviation between donors was above 5%. A statistical classification framework was developed to diagnose cytomegalovirus status using the catalog of TCR beta chain sequences. In a later analysis, V and J genes were assigned by comparing TCR nucleotide sequences against IMGT/GENE-DB human TR gene sequences. The TCRdist pipeline was used in a later analysis to assign CDR3 sequences and most-parsimonious VDJ recombination scenarios. In a later analysis, every TCR beta chain was defined by the combination of its CDR3 amino acid sequence and its V-gene family, and reads without a unique V-gene family were dropped. As a way to deal with suspected cross-contamination and a sequencing artifact, a later analysis dropped 592 nucleotide sequences that were highly shared and had low generation probability. For each public chain, a later analysis derived a clonal expansion index from normalized ranks of inferred template counts within each repertoire. A later analysis computed generation probabilities with a VDJ recombination model fitted to out-of-frame rearrangements, and checked the results against IGoR. In a later analysis, hypergeometric tests were used to score TCR-TCR, TCR-HLA and TCR-CMV co-occurrence, with a repertoire-size bias correction applied to TCR pairs. To estimate false discovery rates, a later analysis permuted the HLA or CMV assignments 20 times. In a later analysis, co-occurring TCRs were grouped with DBSCAN, and TCRdist sequence similarity was added when clustering was performed within HLA-allele-positive subsets. Co-occurrence clustering excluded repertoires with fewer than 30,000 or more than 120,000 public chains, plus five with anomalous nucleotide sharing. Sourced from immuneACCESS, this table was stored by TCRdb with only in-frame sequences that have V and J called. A share of the clones is absent; for the studies checked, an unresolved V gene accounts for under half, and the remainder has no known explanation. The V and J calls and clone size are taken from that table; D and trimming were inferred from the DNA. Across this sample there are about 160,000 clones, with 60% to 85% seen only once. Roughly 0.76% of the sample belongs to the ten largest clones.

The cohort was made up of several hundred healthy bone marrow donors. Cohort members were all nominally healthy when sampled, although unrecorded immune exposures were likely present. The donor tested CMV seronegative and was one of the 352 seronegative cohort members. A peripheral blood sample was collected from each donor, and TCR beta sequencing was performed on peripheral blood mononuclear cells. The Qiagen DNeasy Blood Extraction Kit was used to extract genomic DNA from the blood cell samples. Turning to this clone: The target of this receptor is not known. No base-level quality is on record; no much larger clone is a single base apart.

The clonotype comes from a female donor in good health and CMV-seronegative. The chain is assembled from TRBV5-1 and TRBJ1-2; possibly the D gene is TRBD1, per 6 matching bases. Sequenced material: PBMCs. Here is the DNA: TGCGCCAGCAGTTGGGGGCCAACTAACTATGGCTACACCTTC. Its translation reads: CASSWGPTNYGYTF.